The T cell receptor beta chain described here comes from a study of T cells in women clearing cervical HPV infection. Whole-study context: Controls gave blood once infection was undetectable; cases at lesion identification. With HLA typing for only a few women, HLA confounding remains possible.

With regard to this clone: The CDR3 end falls 3 residues outside the read, so it is completed with the germline J gene.

CDR1 SGHRS and CDR2 YFSETQ come from the germline V gene. Trimming left V 0 bases short and J 2 bases short, with 14 bases between. This CDR3 spans 16 amino acids. Here immunoSEQ multiplex PCR was the method, and the copy in TCRdb shows in-frame clones only, minus some. This sample's clone table lists about 34,000 clones. Sequencing used blood buffy coat. The source of this sequence is a woman between 18 and 69 years old with a cervical HPV16 infection that either progressed to CIN3+ or cleared (not recorded which). The J gene is TRBJ1-2, the V gene TRBV5-1; no definite D call. CDR3 region: CASSLVTSARNYGYTF. The sequenced part of the CDR3 DNA is TGCGCCAGCAGCTTGGTAACGTCCGCCAGAAACTATGGC.